Shown below are 3 T cell receptor beta chains from a single sample sequenced in a study of T cell clonality in common variable immunodeficiency. Data came from immunoSEQ multiplex PCR; TCRdb stores just in-frame clones and leaves some out. The specimen has 50,000 to 60,000 clones, none found just once. The sequenced sample was peripheral blood mononuclear cells. Receptors originate from a person aged 18 to 70 in good health.

This clone was seen at least ten times. The DNA ends 3 residues before the CDR3 does, and the rest of the CDR3 is filled in from the germline J gene. V and J are TRBV5-1 and TRBJ1-4, with 9 bases lining up with TRBD1. Looked up from germline, CDR1 is SGHRS and CDR2 is YFSETQ. Trimming at V came to 4 bases and at J to 1 base, leaving 11 bases not matched to a gene. The CDR3 has 18 amino acids. The CDR3 here is CASSRDRAPLETNEKLFF. Incomplete CDR3 DNA: TGCGCCAGCAGCCGGGACAGGGCCCCTTTGGAAACTAATGAAAAA.

This clone has at least ten counts. The observed sequence ends 3 residues before the CDR3 terminus, with the missing tail filled in from the germline J gene. V gene TRBV29-1 combines with J gene TRBJ1-2, with a tentative D call TRBD1 (6 bases). Looked up from germline, CDR1 is SQVTM and CDR2 is ANQGSEA. V was shortened by 4 bases and J by 3 bases, with 12 bases between the two germline ends. This CDR3 has 13 amino acids. The CDR3 DNA, read in part, is TGCAGCGTTGTACAGGGTTCCTACTATGGC. As protein: CSVVQGSYYG. The entire CDR3 sequence reads CSVVQGSYYGYTF.

This clone has at least ten counts. From the germline J gene comes the end of the CDR3, since the read stops 3 residues before it. The chain combines TRBV5-1 with TRBJ1-6; D is possibly TRBD1 (5 bases). There are 14 residues in the CDR3. Trimming took off 4 bases at V and 7 bases at J, with 12 bases between the two ends. Germline CDR1 reads SGHRS; CDR2 reads YFSETQ. CDR3: CASSPGGGNSPLHF. Partial CDR3 DNA: TGCGCCAGCAGCCCCGGGGGAGGGAATTCACCC.